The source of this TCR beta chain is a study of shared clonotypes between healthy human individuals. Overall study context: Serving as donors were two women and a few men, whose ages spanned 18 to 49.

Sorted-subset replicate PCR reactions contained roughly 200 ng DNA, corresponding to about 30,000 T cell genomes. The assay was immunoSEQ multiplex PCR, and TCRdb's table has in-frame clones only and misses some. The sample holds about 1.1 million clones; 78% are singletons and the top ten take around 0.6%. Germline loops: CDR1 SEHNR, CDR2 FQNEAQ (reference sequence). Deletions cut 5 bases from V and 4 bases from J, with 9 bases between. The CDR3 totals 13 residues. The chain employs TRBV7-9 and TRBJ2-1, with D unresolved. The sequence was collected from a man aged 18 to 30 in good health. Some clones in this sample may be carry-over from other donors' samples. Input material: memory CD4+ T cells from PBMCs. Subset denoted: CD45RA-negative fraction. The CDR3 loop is CASSRLGYNEQFF. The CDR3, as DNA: TGTGCCAGCAGCCGTTTGGGATACAATGAGCAGTTCTTC.